What follows are 18 T cell receptor beta chains derived from one specimen sequenced in a study of blood T cell repertoires in COVID-19 (TCRdb year 2020). The receptor library was made with the immunoSEQ multiplex PCR assay. TCRdb retrieved this table from immuneACCESS and kept in-frame rearrangements only. Not all clones are present; in checked studies, unresolved V genes account for under half, and no reason is known for the remainder. This sample has about 100,000 clones in its table, and more than 70% of those were observed once. The top ten clones comprise around 4.4% of the sample. Sequencing was performed on peripheral blood. Every receptor here comes from a man aged 70 or older with acute or convalescent COVID-19.

The J gene is TRBJ2-1, the V gene TRBV5-1, with TRBD1 matching 8 bases. Trimming at V came to 0 bases and at J to 7 bases, leaving 6 bases not matched to a gene. Per germline, CDR1 SGHRS and CDR2 YFSETQ. The CDR3 is 15 amino acids. The CDR3, as DNA: TGCGCCAGCAGCTTGGTGCAGGGGGCCAGTAATGAGCAGTTCTTC. Translating gives CASSLVQGASNEQFF.

The V call is TRBV4-1, the J call TRBJ2-1, with TRBD2 matching over 9 bases. The CDR3 has 15 residues. V lost 0 bases, J lost 3 bases, and 0 bases stayed unmatched. Germline V gives CDR1 MGHRA, CDR2 YSYEKL. CDR3 nucleotide sequence: TGCGCCAGCAGCCAAGAGCGGGGGGGCTACAATGAGCAGTTCTTC. This codes for CASSQERGGYNEQFF.

The chain links TRBV14 to TRBJ2-1; 8 bases are a match to TRBD1. The length of the CDR3 is 15 residues. Germline CDR1 reads SGHDN; CDR2 reads FVKESK. V gave up 1 base and J gave up 3 bases; unmatched junction bases: 2. CDR3: CASSQGTGYYNEQFF. The CDR3 DNA reads as TGTGCCAGCAGCCAAGGGACAGGGTACTACAATGAGCAGTTCTTC.

This clone was recorded only once. This sequence joins TRBV29-1 and TRBJ1-3; unclear D gene. Germline lookup yields CDR1 SQVTM and CDR2 ANQGSEA. The V and J ends lost 4 bases and 0 bases respectively, with 4 bases between them. The length of the CDR3 is 12 residues. CDR3 coding DNA: TGCAGCGTTGCCAGCTCTGGAAACACCATATATTTT. This codes for CSVASSGNTIYF. Full variable domain (outside the CDR3, taken from reference TRBV29-1 and TRBJ1-3): SAVISQKPSRDICQRGTSLTIQCQVDSQVTMMFWYRQQPGQSLTLIATANQGSEATYESGFVIDKFPISRPNLTFSTLTVSNMSPEDSSIYLCSVASSGNTIYFGEGSWLTVV.

V is TRBV6-6 and J is TRBJ2-7, with TRBD1 matching over 10 bases. CDR1 MNHNY and CDR2 SVGAGI come from the germline V gene (reference sequence). This CDR3 is 16 amino acids long. Trimming took 2 bases from V and 1 from J; bases not matched to a gene: 5. The chain's CDR3 is CASSYDGQGVSYEQYF. The CDR3 bases are TGTGCCAGCAGTTACGACGGACAGGGGGTTTCCTACGAGCAGTACTTC.

This clone was detected only once. The gene calls are TRBV27 and TRBJ2-7; 7 nucleotides agree with TRBD2. The CDR3 runs 15 residues. Germline V gene lookup returns CDR1 MNHEY and CDR2 SMNVEV (reference sequence). The trim removed 0 bases at V and 6 bases at J, leaving 8 bases unmatched. The CDR3 sequence: CASSLSGNWGGEQYF. The CDR3, as DNA: TGTGCCAGCAGTTTATCGGGCAACTGGGGGGGCGAGCAGTACTTC.

V and J are TRBV2 and TRBJ2-4; 8 bases agree with TRBD1. V trimming: 8 bases; J trimming: 0 bases; junction bases outside the gene matches: 3. The CDR3 has 14 amino acids. Per the germline V gene, CDR1 is SNHLY and CDR2 is FYNNEI. DNA for the CDR3: TGTGCCAGCCGACAGGGGTTAGCCAAAAACATTCAGTACTTC. Residues: CASRQGLAKNIQYF.

V usage is TRBV18 and J usage is TRBJ2-1, with 8 positions matching TRBD2. The CDR3 sequence is 16 residues long. V gave up 3 bases and J gave up 7 bases; unmatched junction bases: 11. From germline, CDR1 is KGHSH and CDR2 LQKENI. The CDR3 nucleotides read TGTGCCAGCTCACCTGCGGCAGGCGGGGGGAATAATGAGCAGTTCTTC. The encoded protein is CASSPAAGGGNNEQFF.

This chain uses TRBV7-2 with TRBJ2-5, with 9 bases identical to TRBD1. Germline CDR1 reads SGHTA; CDR2 reads FQGNSA. V lost 4 bases and J lost 2; bases outside the gene matches: 2. The CDR3 has 14 residues. As DNA, the CDR3 is TGTGCCAGCAGCTATGGACAGGGGCAAGAGACCCAGTACTTC. Translation gives CASSYGQGQETQYF. Variable domain in full (rest from reference TRBV7-2 and TRBJ2-5): GAGVSQSPSNKVTEKGKDVELRCDPISGHTALYWYRQSLGQGLEFLIYFQGNSAPDKSGLPSDRFSAERTGGSVSTLTIQRTQQEDSAVYLCASSYGQGQETQYFGPGTRLLVL.

The chain links TRBV21-1 to TRBJ1-1; the table's D gene call, TRBD1, was not cross checked with the DNA. TRBV21-1 is a pseudogene segment. The CDR3 totals 13 residues. CDR3 sequence: CASSTTGGTEAFF. The CDR3 DNA is TGTGCCAGCAGCACGACAGGGGGGACTGAAGCTTTCTTT.

The gene calls are TRBV6-6 and TRBJ1-5; 8 nucleotides match TRBD1. There are 15 residues in the CDR3. The trim removed 11 bases at V and 0 bases at J, leaving 9 bases unmatched. Germline assignment: CDR1 MNHNY and CDR2 SVGAGI (reference sequence). This CDR3 reads CASFDRGDSNQPQHF. CDR3 sequence (DNA): TGTGCCTCTTTCGACAGGGGTGATAGCAATCAGCCCCAGCATTTT.

CDR3 DNA: TGTGCCAGCAGTTACTCGGCCTCTAGAATCGGCGATACGCAGTATTTT. This sequence encodes CASSYSASRIGDTQYF. The chain couples TRBV6-2 or TRBV6-3 to TRBJ2-3; D gene unclear. Germline V gene lookup returns CDR1 MNHEY and CDR2 SVGEGT. V lost 0 bases to trimming and J lost 6 bases, with 16 bases between them. CDR3 size: 16 residues.

This clone was seen a single time. This rearrangement joins TRBV19 to TRBJ1-2, with D possibly matching TRBD1 (5 bases). Between the trimmed V and J ends, which lost 10 bases and 1 base, there was a span of 25 bases. CDR1 and CDR2 (germline): LNHDA, SQIVND (reference sequence). This CDR3 region has 17 residues. CDR3 sequence: CAISSHGRVEGNYGYTF. As DNA, the CDR3 is TGTGCCATCTCCTCCCACGGCAGGGTCGAAGGTAACTATGGCTACACCTTC.

V is TRBV11-2 and J is TRBJ1-1, with D possibly matching TRBD1 (6 bases). Trimming cost V 5 bases and J 5 bases, with 15 bases left between them. Looked up from germline, CDR1 is SGHAT and CDR2 is FQNNGV. The CDR3 runs 14 residues. As DNA, the CDR3 is TGTGCCAGCAGCGCCTTGGGGGCGGGTACTGAAGCTTTCTTT. Protein sequence: CASSALGAGTEAFF.

The table lists this clone with a few counts. The CDR3 here is CASIGETGELFF. CDR3 DNA: TGTGCCAGCATAGGGGAAACCGGGGAGCTGTTTTTT. This rearrangement joins TRBV6-5 to TRBJ2-2; D possibly corresponds to TRBD1 (5 bases). Deletions cut 7 bases from V and 5 bases from J, with 8 bases between. CDR1 and CDR2 (germline): MNHEY, SVGAGI. The CDR3 totals 12 residues.

The chain carries TRBV5-1 and TRBJ1-4; 9 bases align to TRBD1. The CDR3 is made up of 14 amino acids. The V gene end was trimmed by 3 bases and the J gene end by 6 bases; junction bases not matched to a gene: 3. Per the germline V gene, CDR1 is SGHRS and CDR2 is YFSETQ. The chain's CDR3 is CASSYRGPDEKLFF. DNA for the CDR3: TGCGCCAGCAGCTACAGGGGGCCGGATGAAAAACTGTTTTTT.

The chain employs TRBV27 and TRBJ1-5, with no clear D. CDR3 length: 16 amino acids. Germline loops: CDR1 MNHEY, CDR2 SMNVEV (reference sequence). V lost 5 bases and J lost 5, with 19 bases in between. This chain's CDR3 is CASSPRTRRVDQPQHF. CDR3 bases: TGTGCCAGCAGTCCCCGGACTAGGAGGGTGGATCAGCCCCAGCATTTT.

The rearrangement joins TRBV19 to TRBJ1-3; D call uncertain. V gave up 5 bases and J gave up 0 bases, with 14 bases separating them. Per the germline V gene, CDR1 is LNHDA and CDR2 is SQIVND (reference sequence). The CDR3 totals 16 residues. Written as DNA, the CDR3 is TGTGCCAGTAGTCTGAACAGAGACAACTCTGGAAACACCATATATTTT. It translates to CASSLNRDNSGNTIYF.